Shown below are 5 T cell receptor beta chains from a single sample sequenced in a study of blood T cell repertoires in COVID-19. Only in-frame clones appear in the TCRdb table, and some are missing; sequencing was by immunoSEQ multiplex PCR. The sample includes about 200,000 clones, roughly 83% of them seen just once. Sequenced sample: PBMCs or T cells enriched from blood (not recorded which). The receptor source for this set is a man aged 35 to 55 with acute COVID-19.

V is TRBV5-1 and J is TRBJ2-3; 7 bases are shared with TRBD2. After removal of 0 bases from V and 4 bases from J, the junction contained 5 bases not matched to a gene. The CDR3 covers 15 residues. Germline assignment: CDR1 SGHRS and CDR2 YFSETQ. The CDR3 here is CASSLEGRGSDTQYF. The DNA of the CDR3 is TGCGCCAGCAGCTTGGAGGGGAGGGGATCAGATACGCAGTATTTT.

The rearrangement links TRBV27 to TRBJ2-2; D is perhaps TRBD2 (5 bases). This CDR3 contains 13 residues. CDR1 MNHEY and CDR2 SMNVEV come from the germline V gene (reference sequence). V was clipped by 3 bases and J by 7 bases, with 9 bases between them. The CDR3 nucleotides are TGTGCCAGCAGTTTCGAGGGAAACGGGGAGCTGTTTTTT. Translating it yields CASSFEGNGELFF.

The chain combines TRBV5-4 with TRBJ1-5; 8 bases are a match to TRBD1. CDR1 and CDR2 from the germline V gene are SGHNT and YYREEE (reference sequence). V gave up 0 bases and J gave up 0 bases; unmatched junction bases: 11. The CDR3 spans 19 residues. The DNA of the CDR3 is TGTGCCAGCAGCTTGGACGGTACAGGGGGTAAATATAGCAATCAGCCCCAGCATTTT. It encodes CASSLDGTGGKYSNQPQHF. Looking up the rest from reference TRBV5-4 and TRBJ1-5 gives the full variable domain: ETGVTQSPTHLIKTRGQQVTLRCSSQSGHNTVSWYQQALGQGPQFIFQYYREEENGRGNFPPRFSGLQFPNYSSELNVNALELDDSALYLCASSLDGTGGKYSNQPQHFGDGTRLSIL.

The chain carries TRBV5-1 and TRBJ2-1; weak D call: TRBD2 (6 bases). The V gene's germline CDR1 is SGHRS and CDR2 YFSETQ. Trimming took 0 bases from V and 6 from J, leaving 13 bases between them. The CDR3 loop spans 15 amino acids. The CDR3 is CASSLEAGSGNEQFF. For the CDR3, the DNA is TGCGCCAGCAGCTTGGAAGCCGGGAGTGGCAATGAGCAGTTCTTC.

The J gene is TRBJ1-5, the V gene TRBV21-1. TRBV21-1 is a documented pseudogene. There are 18 residues in the CDR3. CDR3 in DNA: TGTGCCAGCAGCAAAAAACGGGGTTACTGCCTGAAGTGTCAGCCCCAGCATTTT. Translation: CASSKKRGYCLKCQPQHF.